The T cell receptor beta chain described here comes from a study of T-cell memory formation after mild COVID-19. General study points: For second-wave clones that peaked at day 37, SARS-CoV-2 specificity went unverified. In pre-infection memory, a portion of responding clones appeared, which suggested that cross-reactive memory joined.

In the case of this clonotype: Its antigen remains unidentified.

The germline CDR1 and CDR2 sequences are LNHDA and SQIVND (reference sequence). The CDR3 runs 13 residues. V trimming: 8 bases; J trimming: 9 bases; junction bases outside the gene matches: 8. TCR alpha and TCR beta cDNA libraries carrying sample barcodes and UMIs came from 5'RACE with constant-segment primers. One entry per CDR3 protein results from TCRdb running MiXCR on the 5' RACE reads. Of fewer than 650,000 distinct CDR3 sequences in the sample, about 22% were seen once. The V and J genes are TRBV19 and TRBJ2-1; 9 bases are a match to TRBD2. The clonotype was recovered from an adult woman who had mild COVID-19 (a few samples of this study predate the infection). Cell type and time point are not known. Sequencing input: PBMCs or a T cell subset sorted from them (not recorded which). CDR3 DNA: TGTGCCAGTGAGAATAGCGGGGGCCTTGAGCAGTTCTTC. Translated, it gives CASENSGGLEQFF.